This TCR beta chain originates from a study of CXCR3-negative and CXCR3-positive naive CD8 T cells. Study summary: There were roughly 140 million TRB reads altogether, and each library had about 1.5 +/- 0.3 million of them. Study observations and caveats: TCR strength was inferred from TRB CDR3 properties, while surface CD5 was comparable between naive subsets. In CXCR3-positive naive cells, the TRB CDR3s were more hydrophobic than in CXCR3-negative naive cells. Within a donor, both naive subsets shared TRBV-TRBJ usage, unlike memory cells.

The V gene's germline CDR1 is MNHEY and CDR2 SMNVEV (reference sequence). The CDR3 has 18 amino acids. Note on this clonotype: Its target is unknown.

Sorting was done in triplicate for each CD8+ T cell subset (roughly 300,000 cells each). Carrying UMI labels, the TRB cDNA libraries were prepared through 5' RACE. TCRdb re-called the 5' RACE reads and catalogs CDR3 proteins one per entry, DNA excluded. The sample includes about 150,000 distinct CDR3 sequences. Sequencing was performed on naive CXCR3+ CD8+ T cells from blood. Noted subset: CD45RO-CCR7+CD27+CD95- naive CD8+ T cells expressing CXCR3 (TNR3+). The V and J genes are TRBV27 and TRBJ2-3; TCRdb indicates TRBD2, and absent DNA this call remains unverified. The clonotype originates from a human donor in good health. Some clones in this sample may be carry-over from other donors' samples. Here the CDR3 reads CASRRTRGAVDHTDTQYF.